These 25 T cell receptor beta chains originate from one sample sequenced in a study of regulatory T cells in long-lasting Graves disease. In building TCR beta libraries, iRepertoire HTBI primers were used together with Arm-PCR of CDR3 regions. In TCRdb, the multiplex PCR reads were re-called with MiXCR into one record per CDR3 protein. The sample shows 300,000 to 400,000 distinct CDR3 sequences, about 18% of them seen only once. Time point: newly diagnosed GD, antithyroid drugs for less than 3 months. Preparation of the TCR library used RNA extracted from PBMCs. The material sequenced was peripheral blood mononuclear cells (PBMCs), taken at new diagnosis, from a patient treated with antithyroid drugs. Receptors originate from a female donor with Graves disease.

This clonotype was observed a handful of times. The V gene is TRBV5-1, the J gene TRBJ1-4; D is perhaps TRBD1 (5 bases). Trimming removed 5 bases from V and 8 bases from J, with 10 bases in between. The CDR3 has 12 residues. Germline-derived CDR1 and CDR2 are SGHRS and YFSETQ. The CDR3 loop is CASRAGSEKLFF. The CDR3 coding sequence is TGCGCCAGCAGGGCAGGGAGCGAAAAACTGTTTTTT.

This clonotype was counted ten times or more. The rearrangement links TRBV27 to TRBJ2-1; D possibly corresponds to TRBD2 (5 bases). Germline V lookup: CDR1 MNHEY, CDR2 SMNVEV (reference sequence). The CDR3 consists of 18 residues. V dropped 7 bases and J dropped 0 bases, with 22 bases sitting between them. Written as DNA, the CDR3 is TGTGCCAGCACCTGGAGGACGGGTCCAACCAGCTCCTACAATGAGCAGTTCTTC. As protein: CASTWRTGPTSSYNEQFF.

This clonotype was recorded a few times. This chain joins TRBV27 and TRBJ2-4, with D possibly being TRBD2 (6 bases). V shed 8 bases and J shed 1 base, with 18 bases lying between them. CDR3 size: 16 residues. Germline V CDR1 and CDR2: MNHEY, SMNVEV (reference sequence). This chain's CDR3 is CASPWGKAGAKNIQYF. The CDR3 nucleotides read TGTGCCAGCCCCTGGGGAAAAGCGGGTGCCAAAAACATTCAGTACTTC.

Ten or more counts support this clonotype. CDR3 loop: CASSLREINEKLFF. The CDR3 DNA reads as TGTGCCAGTTCCCTCCGGGAGATTAATGAAAAACTGTTTTTT. This sequence joins TRBV19 and TRBJ1-4; D unresolved. The germline V and J ends were trimmed by 8 bases and 4 bases, with 14 bases remaining between them. Germline assignment: CDR1 LNHDA and CDR2 SQIVND (reference sequence). The CDR3 sequence is 14 residues long.

Ten or more counts support this clonotype. This sequence joins TRBV5-6 and TRBJ2-1; 12 bases fit TRBD2. The CDR3 consists of 16 residues. With V trimmed by 6 bases and J by 9 bases, 13 bases remained unmatched. CDR1 and CDR2 (germline): SGHDT, YYEEEE. CDR3 sequence (DNA): TGTGCCAGCACCCCCCCCCACCGGACTAGCGGGACTGAGCAGTTCTTC. It translates to CASTPPHRTSGTEQFF.

Concerning this clonotype: With a far larger clone one base away, a read error is the likely cause. This chain links TRBV6-9 with TRBJ2-5; D possibly corresponds to TRBD1 (5 bases). V dropped 4 bases and J dropped 6 bases, with 15 bases sitting between them. CDR3 length: 14 residues. Germline V gene lookup returns CDR1 MNHGY and CDR2 SVAAGI. The CDR3 protein is CASSSGSQVKTQYF. The CDR3 DNA reads TGTGCCAGCAGTTCAGGGTCGCAGGTGAAGACCCAGTACTTC.

This clonotype was recorded many times. The chain has TRBV7-9 and TRBJ1-1; tentative D call: TRBD1 (5 bases). Germline loops: CDR1 SEHNR, CDR2 FQNEAQ (reference sequence). The CDR3 has 13 residues. V lost 6 bases and J 3 bases, leaving 11 bases between the germline ends. CDR3 protein: CASSQTGHTEAFF. CDR3 DNA sequence: TGTGCCAGCAGTCAAACAGGACACACTGAAGCTTTCTTT.

In this sample, this clonotype turned up once. This chain uses TRBV11-2 with TRBJ1-4; maybe TRBD1 (5 bases). This CDR3 has 15 amino acids. The V end lost 1 base, the J end lost 8 bases, and 14 bases lay between the germline ends. Germline V gene data show CDR1 as SGHAT and CDR2 as FQNNGV. CDR3 DNA sequence: TGTGCCAGCAGCTTAGGTCGAACAGGCGGGGAAAAACTGTTTTTT. It codes for CASSLGRTGGEKLFF.

This clonotype was picked up many times. The chain links TRBV28 to TRBJ2-7, with 9 positions matching TRBD1. CDR3 length: 14 residues. The V and J ends lost 4 bases and 2 bases, in that order; junction bases with no gene match: 3. Germline CDR1 reads MDHEN; CDR2 reads SYDVKM. The CDR3 region is CASSWDREAYEQYF. The CDR3 coding sequence is TGTGCCAGCAGTTGGGACAGGGAGGCCTACGAGCAGTACTTC.

This clonotype has ten or more counts. The chain uses TRBV12-3 or TRBV12-4 and TRBJ2-7, with D possibly TRBD2 on 6 matching bases. The CDR3 consists of 14 residues. Trimming removed 6 bases from V and 2 bases from J, with 14 bases in between. The CDR3 here is CASRGTGLAYEQYF. Written as DNA, the CDR3 is TGTGCCAGCAGGGGGACGGGACTCGCCTACGAGCAGTACTTC.

This clonotype was seen many times. The genes are TRBV11-2 and TRBJ2-1, with TRBD2 as a possible D gene (5 bases). Trimming left V 5 bases short and J 8 bases short, with 13 bases between. Germline V gene lookup returns CDR1 SGHAT and CDR2 FQNNGV. CDR3 size: 13 residues. CDR3 protein: CASSHTTRDEQFF. The CDR3 nucleotides are TGTGCCAGCAGCCACACCACTAGGGATGAGCAGTTCTTC.

The chain employs TRBV6-8 and TRBJ2-1; 7 bases line up with TRBD2. J was trimmed by 0 bases and V by 6 bases; bases with no gene match: 8. The CDR3 runs 16 residues. The germline gives CDR1 MNHGY, CDR2 SAAAGT. The CDR3 DNA is TGTGCCAGCAGAGAGCGGGACGTGAGCTCCTACAATGAGCAGTTCTTC. Its translation: CASRERDVSSYNEQFF.

This clonotype has at least ten counts. This rearrangement joins TRBV15 to TRBJ1-3, with D unclear. The germline gives CDR1 LNHNV, CDR2 YYDKDF (reference sequence). This CDR3 spans 11 amino acids. The V end lost 11 bases, the J end lost 0 bases, and 5 bases lay between the germline ends. The CDR3 DNA is TGTGCCCCGTACTCTGGAAACACCATATATTTT. Translating it yields CAPYSGNTIYF.

This clonotype showed up many times. The chain carries TRBV5-1 and TRBJ2-1; 15 nucleotides match TRBD2. V lost 4 bases to trimming and J lost 6 bases; unmatched junction nucleotides: 2. CDR1 is SGHRS and CDR2 is YFSETQ in the germline V gene. This CDR3 has 15 amino acids. CDR3 DNA sequence: TGCGCCAGCAGCCCGGGACTAGCGGGAGGCAATGAGCAGTTCTTC. Residues: CASSPGLAGGNEQFF.

This clonotype was counted many times. The chain couples TRBV29-1 to TRBJ1-2, with unresolved D. This CDR3 spans 16 amino acids. The germline V gene has CDR1 SQVTM and CDR2 ANQGSEA. The V end lost 2 bases, the J end lost 3 bases, and 19 bases lay between the germline ends. The CDR3 sequence: CSVEFPSRGIYYGYTF. The CDR3 region has the DNA TGCAGCGTTGAATTTCCGTCTCGAGGCATCTACTATGGCTACACCTTC. The full variable domain, with the rest looked up from reference TRBV29-1 and TRBJ1-2, is SAVISQKPSRDICQRGTSLTIQCQVDSQVTMMFWYRQQPGQSLTLIATANQGSEATYESGFVIDKFPISRPNLTFSTLTVSNMSPEDSSIYLCSVEFPSRGIYYGYTFGSGTRLTVV.

V and J are TRBV24-1 and TRBJ2-3; a possible D gene is TRBD1 (5 bases). The V and J ends lost 4 bases and 1 base respectively, with 17 bases between them. The germline gives CDR1 KGHDR, CDR2 SFDVKD. The CDR3 loop spans 17 amino acids. DNA for the CDR3: TGTGCCACCAGTGACTTTAAACGTGGGGCCCGCACAGATACGCAGTATTTT. Protein: CATSDFKRGARTDTQYF.

This clonotype has at least ten counts. A junction boundary mismatches the germline segment, possibly from a read error. CDR3 region: CASSFEQGEGQSSQPQHF. The CDR3 region has the DNA TGTGCCAGCAGTTTCGAACAGGGAGAGGGACAAAGCAGTCAGCCCCAGCATTTT. The chain is built from TRBV28 and TRBJ1-5; weak D call: TRBD1 (6 bases). The germline V gene has CDR1 MDHEN and CDR2 SYDVKM. This CDR3 spans 18 amino acids.

This clonotype came up a few times. The chain is built from TRBV25-1 and TRBJ2-5; D uncertain. Trimming left V 1 base short and J 2 bases short, with 8 bases between. Germline V lookup: CDR1 MGHDK, CDR2 SYGVNS. The CDR3 runs 14 residues. For the CDR3, the DNA is TGTGCCAGCAGTGAATTGATACAGCAAGAGACCCAGTACTTC. Translation: CASSELIQQETQYF.

This clonotype was found many times. J is TRBJ2-7 and V is TRBV20-1; 7 bases match TRBD1. The germline gives CDR1 DFQATT, CDR2 SNEGSKA (reference sequence). With 5 bases clipped from V and 3 bases from J, the junction kept 7 bases outside the gene matches. The CDR3 covers 13 residues. The DNA of the CDR3 is TGCAGTGCTGGAGGACAGGTTAACTACGAGCAGTACTTC. Amino acids: CSAGGQVNYEQYF.

This rearrangement joins TRBV5-4 to TRBJ2-2, with D unresolved. CDR1 and CDR2 from the germline V gene are SGHNT and YYREEE (reference sequence). V was pared by 4 bases and J by 5 bases, with 9 bases between. CDR3 length: 13 residues. The CDR3 sequence is CASSADMTGELFF. CDR3 nucleotide sequence: TGTGCCAGCAGCGCCGACATGACCGGGGAGCTGTTTTTT.

With respect to this clonotype: A far larger clone differs by one base, so this is likely a read error. V and J are TRBV12-3 or TRBV12-4 and TRBJ2-3; 8 nucleotides align to TRBD2. The J call is uncertain, as TRBJ2-5 better fits the DNA end. The CDR3 length is 15 residues. The CDR3, as DNA: TGTGCCGGCAGTCCTATAGCGGGGTCGGCAGAGACCCAGTACTTC. It translates to CAGSPIAGSAETQYF.

This clonotype was observed a few times. The J gene is TRBJ1-2, the V gene TRBV6-1; D is ambiguous. The CDR3 has 14 residues. V lost 6 bases and J lost 5, with 16 bases in between. CDR1 MNHNS and CDR2 SASEGT come from the germline V gene. CDR3 in amino acids: CASRPFSITYGYTF. CDR3 in DNA: TGTGCCAGCAGACCATTTTCCATCACATATGGCTACACCTTC.

This clonotype appeared a few times. This chain connects TRBV7-9 to TRBJ2-1, with 8 nucleotides matching TRBD1. Germline CDR1 reads SEHNR; CDR2 reads FQNEAQ (reference sequence). After removal of 5 bases from V and 4 bases from J, the junction contained 10 bases not matched to a gene. This CDR3 has 16 residues. This chain's CDR3 is CASSPPGQDPYNEQFF. CDR3 DNA: TGTGCCAGCAGCCCGCCGGGACAGGACCCTTACAATGAGCAGTTCTTC.

This clonotype was detected many times. V usage is TRBV12-3 or TRBV12-4 and J usage is TRBJ2-1; weak D call: TRBD2 (5 bases). The CDR3 spans 16 residues. V lost 5 bases and J 0 bases, leaving 14 bases between the germline ends. This CDR3 reads CASSPSRTFSYNEQFF. CDR3 sequence (DNA): TGTGCCAGCAGTCCCTCGCGGACTTTCTCCTACAATGAGCAGTTCTTC.

The chain uses TRBV27 and TRBJ2-7, with TRBD2 matching over 13 bases. The CDR3 has 14 amino acids. Per the germline V gene, CDR1 is MNHEY and CDR2 is SMNVEV (reference sequence). After removal of 6 bases from V and 7 bases from J, the junction contained 6 bases not matched to a gene. In DNA, the CDR3 is TGTGCCAGCAGCTGGACTAGCGGGAGCTCGGAGCAGTACTTC. It codes for CASSWTSGSSEQYF.